These 22 T cell receptor beta chains originate from one sample sequenced in a study of shared clonotypes between healthy human individuals. Only in-frame clones appear in the TCRdb table, and some are missing; sequencing was by immunoSEQ multiplex PCR. The sample carries around 480,000 clones, 60% to 80% recorded once. The material sequenced was PBMCs. These receptors were collected from a woman aged 40-49 years in good health. Some clones in this sample may be carry-over from other donors' samples.

V usage is TRBV21-1 and J usage is TRBJ2-7; the table's D call of TRBD2 was not tested on the DNA. TRBV21-1 is reported as a pseudogene. This CDR3 is built from 15 residues. CDR3 in DNA: TGTGCCAGCAGCTGTCCGACTAGCGATGGGAACGAGCAGTACTTC. The encoded protein is CASSCPTSDGNEQYF.

About this clone itself: The same CDR3 can be traced to other DNA sequences in this sample. This chain connects TRBV18 to TRBJ2-5, with D unclear. Per the germline V gene, CDR1 is KGHSH and CDR2 is LQKENI. The CDR3 totals 13 residues. With 3 bases removed from V and 0 bases from J, the gap between germline ends came to 5 bases. CDR3 sequence: CASSPRNQETQYF. CDR3 DNA: TGTGCCAGCTCACCTCGAAACCAAGAGACCCAGTACTTC.

This clone appeared once. This chain joins TRBV18 and TRBJ2-7; 9 positions match TRBD1. The CDR3 covers 14 residues. Losses at the gene ends were 0 bases for V and 4 bases for J; bases not matched to a gene: 1. Germline CDR1 reads KGHSH; CDR2 reads LQKENI. For the CDR3, the DNA is TGTGCCAGCTCACCACCACAGGGGGCATACGAGCAGTACTTC. This translates into CASSPPQGAYEQYF. Combining the CDR3 with reference TRBV18 and TRBJ2-7 gives the whole variable domain NAGVMQNPRHLVRRRGQEARLRCSPMKGHSHVYWYRQLPEEGLKFMVYLQKENIIDESGMPKERFSAEFPKEGPSILRIQQVVRGDSAAYFCASSPPQGAYEQYFGPGTRLTVT.

The genes are TRBV5-6 and TRBJ2-1, with unresolved D. V lost 0 bases and J lost 8, with 12 bases in between. Germline lookup yields CDR1 SGHDT and CDR2 YYEEEE. CDR3 size: 14 residues. The CDR3 DNA sequence: TGTGCCAGCAGCTTGGCAGGACCGACTTATGAGCAGTTCTTC. Protein: CASSLAGPTYEQFF.

This chain links TRBV11-2 with TRBJ1-3, with D uncertain. The CDR3 is made up of 15 amino acids. V was trimmed by 2 bases and J by 4 bases, leaving 12 bases between them. CDR1 is SGHAT and CDR2 is FQNNGV in the germline V gene. Written as DNA, the CDR3 is TGTGCCAGCAGCTTAAAGAGACTGATGGGAAACACCATATATTTT. Translation gives CASSLKRLMGNTIYF.

Regarding this clone: The sample holds other DNA sequences that translate to the same CDR3. This chain joins TRBV7-9 and TRBJ2-1, with 8 bases that match TRBD1. This CDR3 has 14 amino acids. From germline, CDR1 is SEHNR and CDR2 FQNEAQ (reference sequence). V dropped 1 base and J dropped 7; count of bases not matched to a gene: 3. CDR3 nucleotide sequence: TGTGCCAGCAGCTTAGGTCAGGGGGCGAATGAGCAGTTCTTC. Its protein product is CASSLGQGANEQFF.

This clone was recorded once. The genes are TRBV18 and TRBJ2-7; either TRBD1 or TRBD2 may supply D (5 bases each). Trimming took 0 bases from V and 3 from J, leaving 9 bases between them. The germline V gene has CDR1 KGHSH and CDR2 LQKENI. The CDR3 extends over 14 amino acids. CDR3 DNA: TGTGCCAGCTCACCACCGGGACGGATCTACGAGCAGTACTTC. It translates to CASSPPGRIYEQYF. Supplemented by reference TRBV18 and TRBJ2-7, the full variable domain reads NAGVMQNPRHLVRRRGQEARLRCSPMKGHSHVYWYRQLPEEGLKFMVYLQKENIIDESGMPKERFSAEFPKEGPSILRIQQVVRGDSAAYFCASSPPGRIYEQYFGPGTRLTVT.

This clone came up a few times. As DNA, the CDR3 is TGTGCCAGCAGCCAAGGAATGTTGAGCTCCTACAATGAGCAGTTCTTC. Protein product: CASSQGMLSSYNEQFF. V gene TRBV14 combines with J gene TRBJ2-1, with unresolved D. The length of the CDR3 is 16 residues. Germline CDR1 SGHDN, CDR2 FVKESK. Trimming pared 1 base from V and 0 bases from J, leaving 10 bases between.

V gene TRBV27 combines with J gene TRBJ1-2; D unresolved. Germline assignment: CDR1 MNHEY and CDR2 SMNVEV (reference sequence). The CDR3 runs to 15 residues. The V gene lost 3 bases and the J gene lost 7 bases, with 18 bases spanning the gap. Here the CDR3 reads CASSFSDMGGGGYTF. Here the CDR3 DNA reads TGTGCCAGCAGTTTCTCTGACATGGGAGGTGGTGGCTACACCTTC.

The chain joins TRBV7-2 to TRBJ1-1; D is unclear. CDR3 length: 14 amino acids. CDR1 is SGHTA and CDR2 is FQGNSA in the germline V gene. V was pared by 3 bases and J by 1 base, with 9 bases between. The CDR3 protein is CASSFPAGNTEAFF. The CDR3 DNA is TGTGCCAGCAGCTTCCCCGCCGGGAACACTGAAGCTTTCTTT.

This clone was counted once. The chain carries TRBV15 and TRBJ2-5; 7 bases map to TRBD1. Germline lookup yields CDR1 LNHNV and CDR2 YYDKDF (reference sequence). The CDR3 consists of 15 residues. After removal of 2 bases from V and 1 base from J, the junction contained 4 bases not matched to a gene. CDR3 sequence reads: CATSRLQGIQETQYF. As DNA, the CDR3 is TGTGCCACCAGCAGATTACAGGGGATCCAAGAGACCCAGTACTTC.

This clone has only a few counts. The CDR3 sequence: CASSLFGENEKLFF. The CDR3 coding sequence is TGTGCCAGCAGTTTATTCGGGGAGAATGAAAAACTGTTTTTT. The chain uses TRBV28 and TRBJ1-4; no clear D gene. The CDR3 is 14 residues long. The V end was cut by 1 base, the J end by 5 bases, with 8 bases between. The V gene's germline CDR1 is MDHEN and CDR2 SYDVKM.

The V and J genes are TRBV7-3 and TRBJ1-1; 7 positions agree with TRBD1. The ends lost 5 bases at V and 3 bases at J; junction bases unmatched: 9. This CDR3 is built from 15 residues. Germline loops: CDR1 SGHTA, CDR2 FQGTGA. The CDR3 DNA reads as TGTGCCAGCAGCGCAAACAGGGGCCTGGACACTGAAGCTTTCTTT. Translating gives CASSANRGLDTEAFF. Variable domain in full (rest from reference TRBV7-3 and TRBJ1-1): GAGVSQTPSNKVTEKGKYVELRCDPISGHTALYWYRQSLGQGPEFLIYFQGTGAADDSGLPNDRFFAVRPEGSVSTLKIQRTERGDSAVYLCASSANRGLDTEAFFGQGTRLTVV.

This CDR3 reads CASSQTRDSLGYGYTF. CDR3 in DNA: TGCGCCAGCAGTCAAACCAGGGATTCTCTAGGGTATGGCTACACCTTC. The chain combines TRBV23-1 with TRBJ1-2, with a tentative D call TRBD1 (5 bases). TRBV23-1 is reported as an ORF; its role is uncertain. The CDR3 runs to 16 residues. V lost 2 bases, J lost 5 bases, and 18 bases lay in between.

V gene TRBV5-1 combines with J gene TRBJ2-1; the match to TRBD2 covers 14 bases. V lost 7 bases and J lost 9; bases outside the gene matches: 6. This CDR3 contains 14 residues. Germline CDR1 reads SGHRS; CDR2 reads YFSETQ. The CDR3 protein is CASGGLAGAGEQFF. The CDR3 region has the DNA TGCGCCAGCGGGGGACTAGCGGGAGCGGGTGAGCAGTTCTTC.

The sample holds a few counts of this clone. J is TRBJ2-1 and V is TRBV15; either TRBD1 or TRBD2 may fit D (5 bases each). Per the germline V gene, CDR1 is LNHNV and CDR2 is YYDKDF (reference sequence). V lost 3 bases, J lost 7 bases, and 19 bases lay in between. The CDR3 runs 16 residues. CDR3 in amino acids: CATSRRGAGYPNEQFF. CDR3 coding DNA: TGTGCCACCAGCAGGAGAGGGGCGGGCTACCCAAATGAGCAGTTCTTC.

There are a few counts of this clone. The chain couples TRBV6-5 to TRBJ2-7; 7 bases are a match to TRBD1. This CDR3 spans 14 amino acids. After removal of 2 bases from V and 0 bases from J, the junction contained 1 base not matched to a gene. Germline CDR1 reads MNHEY; CDR2 reads SVGAGI. The CDR3 DNA sequence: TGTGCCAGCAGTTACGGACAGGACTCCTACGAGCAGTACTTC. This encodes CASSYGQDSYEQYF.

J is TRBJ1-5 and V is TRBV4-2; 7 bases are shared with TRBD1. Germline CDR1 is LGHNA and CDR2 is YNFKEQ. The CDR3 loop spans 14 amino acids. Losses at the gene ends were 3 bases for V and 7 bases for J; bases not matched to a gene: 6. Here the CDR3 reads CASSHLGGLQPQHF. Written as DNA, the CDR3 is TGTGCCAGCAGCCACCTAGGGGGCTTACAGCCCCAGCATTTT.

The chain has TRBV27 and TRBJ1-4; D is ambiguous. Germline CDR1 reads MNHEY; CDR2 reads SMNVEV (reference sequence). Trimming shortened V by 3 bases and J by 7 bases, and 12 bases separated the two germline ends. This CDR3 is built from 14 residues. In DNA, the CDR3 is TGTGCCAGCAGTTTCTCCCGGCTGGGTGAAAAACTGTTTTTT. Translating gives CASSFSRLGEKLFF.

The V gene is TRBV2, the J gene TRBJ2-2; possibly TRBD1 or TRBD2 for D (6 bases each). V was trimmed by 5 bases and J by 3 bases, leaving 10 bases between them. Germline CDR1 reads SNHLY; CDR2 reads FYNNEI. This CDR3 has 14 amino acids. CDR3 sequence reads: CASSRGQYTGELFF. The CDR3 coding sequence is TGTGCCAGCAGTCGGGGGCAGTACACCGGGGAGCTGTTTTTT.

The CDR3 DNA follows: TGTGCCAGTAGTGCACAGGGGGGTACTGAAGCTTTCTTT. It specifies CASSAQGGTEAFF. The chain uses TRBV19 and TRBJ1-1, with TRBD1 matching 8 bases. Germline CDR1 and CDR2: LNHDA and SQIVND (reference sequence). The CDR3 totals 13 residues. Trimming took 5 bases from V and 5 from J; bases not matched to a gene: 4. Filled out from reference TRBV19 and TRBJ1-1, the complete variable domain reads DGGITQSPKYLFRKEGQNVTLSCEQNLNHDAMYWYRQDPGQGLRLIYYSQIVNDFQKGDIAEGYSVSREKKESFPLTVTSAQKNPTAFYLCASSAQGGTEAFFGQGTRLTVV.

This clone has only one observation. The chain employs TRBV5-1 and TRBJ2-1; 10 bases agree with TRBD2. The CDR3 is 15 amino acids. The V segment lost 6 bases and the J segment 5 bases; nucleotides outside the gene matches: 8. Germline lookup yields CDR1 SGHRS and CDR2 YFSETQ. The CDR3 DNA reads as TGCGCCAGCAAGGTAAAACTAGCGGGAAACAATGAGCAGTTCTTC. It codes for CASKVKLAGNNEQFF.